Listed here are 22 T cell receptor beta chains from one sample, sequenced in a study of OX40 agonist ivuxolimab in advanced cancers. Here immunoSEQ multiplex PCR was the method, and the copy in TCRdb shows in-frame clones only, minus some. The sample shows about 12,000 clones, about 81% of them seen only once. This specimen was CD4+ or CD8+ T cells sorted from blood, taken in a trial of the OX40 agonist ivuxolimab. The receptors shown here come from an adult with an advanced solid tumor such as melanoma, head and neck, liver or kidney cancer.

The chain combines TRBV28 with TRBJ1-1; 8 nucleotides agree with TRBD1. This CDR3 has 15 residues. Per germline, CDR1 MDHEN and CDR2 SYDVKM. The J segment lost 5 bases and the V segment lost 6 bases, leaving 11 bases of the junction unmatched. CDR3 sequence: CASSPSRGQGTEAFF. CDR3 sequence (DNA): TGTGCCAGCAGCCCCTCCAGGGGGCAAGGAACTGAAGCTTTCTTT. Full variable domain (missing parts from reference TRBV28 and TRBJ1-1): DVKVTQSSRYLVKRTGEKVFLECVQDMDHENMFWYRQDPGLGLRLIYFSYDVKMKEKGDIPEGYSVSREKKERFSLILESASTNQTSMYLCASSPSRGQGTEAFFGQGTRLTVV.

The chain recombines TRBV7-3 with TRBJ2-5; D unresolved. V gave up 8 bases and J gave up 4 bases, with 14 bases separating them. Germline loops: CDR1 SGHTA, CDR2 FQGTGA. The CDR3 contains 13 residues. The CDR3 spells CASEGPWGETQYF. The CDR3 region has the DNA TGTGCCAGCGAAGGCCCCTGGGGAGAGACCCAGTACTTC. Supplemented by reference TRBV7-3 and TRBJ2-5, the full variable domain reads GAGVSQTPSNKVTEKGKYVELRCDPISGHTALYWYRQSLGQGPEFLIYFQGTGAADDSGLPNDRFFAVRPEGSVSTLKIQRTERGDSAVYLCASEGPWGETQYFGPGTRLLVL.

V is TRBV4-1 and J is TRBJ2-5; perhaps TRBD1 as D (6 bases). Germline V gene lookup returns CDR1 MGHRA and CDR2 YSYEKL. The CDR3 is 15 amino acids. With 1 base removed from V and 11 bases from J, the gap between germline ends came to 20 bases. The chain's CDR3 is CASSQVRGRGGEQYF. CDR3 nucleotide sequence: TGCGCCAGCAGCCAAGTTCGAGGGAGAGGGGGTGAGCAGTACTTC.

This rearrangement joins TRBV7-9 to TRBJ2-7, with TRBD1 matching 10 bases. With V trimmed by 5 bases and J by 5 bases, 6 bases remained unmatched. Germline V gene sequence: CDR1 SEHNR, CDR2 FQNEAQ (reference sequence). The CDR3 totals 14 residues. The CDR3 region is CASSHRDRGHEQYF. Written as DNA, the CDR3 is TGTGCCAGCAGCCACCGGGACAGGGGCCACGAGCAGTACTTC.

This clone appeared a single time. V and J are TRBV11-2 and TRBJ1-2; no clear D gene. The CDR3 loop spans 14 amino acids. Trimming pared 1 base from V and 7 bases from J, leaving 13 bases between. Germline lookup yields CDR1 SGHAT and CDR2 FQNNGV. In nucleotides, the CDR3 is TGTGCCAGCAGCTTAGGGGAAGGGAGAGTTGGCTACACCTTC. This encodes CASSLGEGRVGYTF.

This CDR3 is CAWSMTTNEKLFF. The CDR3 DNA reads TGTGCCTGGAGTATGACAACTAATGAAAAACTGTTTTTT. V usage is TRBV30 and J usage is TRBJ1-4; no definite D call. The CDR3 runs to 13 residues. V lost 2 bases to trimming and J lost 0 bases, with 4 bases between them. Germline V CDR1 and CDR2: GTSNPN, SVGIG (reference sequence).

This sequence joins TRBV4-3 and TRBJ2-7; 11 nucleotides match TRBD2. The CDR3 consists of 15 residues. Losses at the gene ends were 1 base for V and 3 bases for J; bases not matched to a gene: 2. Germline V gene lookup returns CDR1 LGHNA and CDR2 YSLEER. The CDR3 coding sequence is TGCGCCAGCAGCCAAGGACTAGCGGGAAACTACGAGCAGTACTTC. Its translation: CASSQGLAGNYEQYF.

This clone was counted between two and nine times. The CDR3 DNA reads as TGTGCCAGCAGACCGGACAGGGGATTATCCTACAATGAGCAGTTCTTC. Amino acids: CASRPDRGLSYNEQFF. J is TRBJ2-1 and V is TRBV7-9; 9 positions match TRBD1. CDR3 length equals 16 residues. The ends lost 6 bases at V and 1 base at J; junction bases unmatched: 7. Looked up from germline, CDR1 is SEHNR and CDR2 is FQNEAQ (reference sequence).

J is TRBJ2-3 and V is TRBV7-9; D is perhaps TRBD1 or TRBD2 (5 bases each). Germline V gene sequence: CDR1 SEHNR, CDR2 FQNEAQ (reference sequence). This CDR3 has 14 residues. Trimming stripped 3 bases from V and 1 base from J, with 8 bases between. The CDR3: CASSLLGGTDTQYF. The CDR3 nucleotides are TGTGCCAGCAGCTTGTTGGGGGGCACAGATACGCAGTATTTT.

This clone has a single count. The chain links TRBV19 to TRBJ2-7; D possibly matches TRBD1 or TRBD2 (5 bases each). The CDR3 spans 15 residues. In germline, CDR1 is LNHDA, CDR2 SQIVND (reference sequence). Trimming stripped 5 bases from V and 3 bases from J, with 17 bases between. DNA of the CDR3: TGTGCCAGTAGTCCGGAGCAGGGAGTCTTCTACGAGCAGTACTTC. The encoded protein is CASSPEQGVFYEQYF.

The rearrangement joins TRBV15 to TRBJ2-7, with TRBD2 matching over 7 bases. The V segment lost 6 bases and the J segment 4 bases; nucleotides outside the gene matches: 15. This CDR3 region has 16 residues. CDR1 is LNHNV, CDR2 YYDKDF, per germline (reference sequence). In DNA form, the CDR3 reads TGTGCCACCAGGAGTTTTGGGAGGGAGGGAGCATACGAGCAGTACTTC. Encoded protein: CATRSFGREGAYEQYF. The entire variable domain, with the rest obtained from reference TRBV15 and TRBJ2-7, is as follows: DAMVIQNPRYQVTQFGKPVTLSCSQTLNHNVMYWYQQKSSQAPKLLFHYYDKDFNNEADTPDNFQSRRPNTSFCFLDIRSPGLGDTAMYLCATRSFGREGAYEQYFGPGTRLTVT.

The V gene is TRBV29-1, the J gene TRBJ2-7; D might be TRBD1 (6 bases). CDR3 length equals 11 residues. V lost 4 bases and J 3 bases, leaving 7 bases between the germline ends. Looked up from germline, CDR1 is SQVTM and CDR2 is ANQGSEA. Here the CDR3 DNA reads TGCAGCGTTGGGACAGACTACGAGCAGTACTTC. Encoded protein: CSVGTDYEQYF.

J is TRBJ1-3 and V is TRBV14; possibly TRBD1 for D (5 bases). Trimming left V 1 base short and J 4 bases short, with 11 bases between. Germline V gene data show CDR1 as SGHDN and CDR2 as FVKESK. This CDR3 has 15 amino acids. The DNA for the CDR3 is TGTGCCAGCAGCCAAGGTCGGGGCTTGGGAAACACCATATATTTT. Translating it yields CASSQGRGLGNTIYF.

The chain uses TRBV25-1 and TRBJ2-3, with D perhaps matching TRBD2 (7 bases). CDR3 size: 16 residues. Trimming pared 2 bases from V and 2 bases from J, leaving 14 bases between. Germline assignment: CDR1 MGHDK and CDR2 SYGVNS. The CDR3 DNA follows: TGTGCCAGCAGTGAAGAAGGGGGACTATTCACAGATACGCAGTATTTT. It encodes CASSEEGGLFTDTQYF.

The chain couples TRBV16 to TRBJ2-5, with D maybe TRBD1 (6 bases). The last part of the DNA fits TRBJ2-7 better; the J call may be wrong. The CDR3 runs 16 residues. Germline V gene lookup returns CDR1 KGHSY and CDR2 FQNENV. This CDR3 reads CASSQFRDTRSYEQYF. CDR3 DNA: TGTGCCAGCAGCCAATTTCGGGACACACGCTCCTACGAGCAGTACTTC.

The gene calls are TRBV27 and TRBJ2-7; perhaps TRBD2 as D (5 bases). The CDR3 runs 15 residues. V gave up 6 bases and J gave up 2 bases, with 17 bases separating them. Germline V gene lookup returns CDR1 MNHEY and CDR2 SMNVEV (reference sequence). The CDR3 reads CASSLAGGVPYEQYF. The CDR3 nucleotides are TGTGCCAGCAGCCTCGCGGGTGGGGTACCCTACGAGCAGTACTTC.

This clone was recorded once. The chain is built from TRBV30 and TRBJ2-3; a weak D match, TRBD1 (6 bases). CDR1 is GTSNPN and CDR2 is SVGIG in the germline V gene (reference sequence). The CDR3 contains 12 residues. V lost 2 bases and J 4 bases, leaving 7 bases between the germline ends. The CDR3 bases are TGTGCCTGGAGTCCAGGGGCAGATACGCAGTATTTT. Protein sequence: CAWSPGADTQYF.

By share of the sample, this clone is medium-sized (0.01 to 0.1%). The rearrangement joins TRBV6-4 to TRBJ2-7; no definite D call. The CDR3 totals 11 residues. CDR1 is MRHNA, CDR2 SNTAGT, per germline. The V end lost 8 bases, the J end lost 2 bases, and 7 bases lay between the germline ends. The CDR3 here is CASVRPYEQYF. CDR3 DNA: TGTGCCAGCGTTCGCCCCTACGAGCAGTACTTC.

The chain joins TRBV27 to TRBJ2-1, with a possible D match to TRBD1 (6 bases). The CDR3 extends over 14 amino acids. CDR1 is MNHEY, CDR2 SMNVEV, per germline (reference sequence). The V gene lost 5 bases and the J gene lost 2 bases, with 10 bases spanning the gap. CDR3 protein: CASSPGTTYNEQFF. The CDR3 DNA follows: TGTGCCAGCAGTCCCGGGACAACCTACAATGAGCAGTTCTTC.

This chain connects TRBV7-9 to TRBJ2-1, with D tentatively TRBD2 (6 bases). V lost 8 bases and J lost 0, with 11 bases in between. The length of the CDR3 is 14 residues. Germline CDR1 SEHNR, CDR2 FQNEAQ (reference sequence). The chain's CDR3 is CASHMGGSYNEQFF. CDR3 coding DNA: TGTGCCAGCCATATGGGGGGCTCCTACAATGAGCAGTTCTTC.

This clone was seen a single time. The chain employs TRBV19 and TRBJ2-1; D possibly corresponds to TRBD2 (5 bases). V was clipped by 1 base and J by 10 bases, with 14 bases between them. Germline-derived CDR1 and CDR2 are LNHDA and SQIVND (reference sequence). This CDR3 has 14 residues. CDR3 protein: CASSIVLLPGEQFF. The CDR3 DNA reads as TGTGCCAGTAGTATAGTTCTCCTGCCGGGAGAGCAGTTCTTC.

The gene calls are TRBV7-2 and TRBJ2-7, with 14 positions matching TRBD2. V was pared by 5 bases and J by 6 bases, with 6 bases of the junction left unmatched. CDR3 length equals 15 residues. Germline V lookup: CDR1 SGHTA, CDR2 FQGNSA. The DNA for the CDR3 is TGTGCCAGCAGCCTGACTAGCGGGAGGGTTCGCGAGCAGTACTTC. It specifies CASSLTSGRVREQYF.